These 9 T cell receptor beta chains came from one sample sequenced in a study of blood T cell repertoires in COVID-19. Profiling relied on immunoSEQ multiplex PCR, and the TCRdb table lists in-frame clones only, not all of them. Among around 260,000 clones listed, about 91% were seen once. The sequenced material came from peripheral blood. Every receptor here comes from a person in their late teens or twenties with COVID-19, enrolled during active disease.

J is TRBJ2-3 and V is TRBV6-4; 8 nucleotides align to TRBD2. The J segment lost 3 bases and the V segment lost 0 bases, leaving 5 bases of the junction unmatched. The V gene's germline CDR1 is MRHNA and CDR2 SNTAGT. The CDR3 has 16 residues. This CDR3 is CASSDSAGGSTDTQYF. The CDR3 bases are TGTGCCAGCAGTGACTCGGCGGGAGGAAGTACAGATACGCAGTATTTT.

This rearrangement joins TRBV29-1 to TRBJ2-1, with 10 positions matching TRBD1. Germline loops: CDR1 SQVTM, CDR2 ANQGSEA. CDR3 size: 14 residues. The V and J ends lost 7 bases and 6 bases, in that order; junction bases with no gene match: 9. The CDR3 DNA sequence: TGCAGCGCCATGAGGGGACAGGGGCCCAATGAGCAGTTCTTC. Amino acids: CSAMRGQGPNEQFF.

The chain employs TRBV5-1 and TRBJ1-6, with 10 bases lining up with TRBD1. Looked up from germline, CDR1 is SGHRS and CDR2 is YFSETQ. V was pared by 3 bases and J by 10 bases, with 4 bases of the junction left unmatched. The CDR3 is 14 residues long. The CDR3 loop reads CASSWDRGQSPLHF. CDR3 in DNA: TGCGCCAGCAGCTGGGACAGGGGTCAGTCACCCCTCCACTTT.

The chain couples TRBV3-1 (or the pseudogene TRBV3-2) to TRBJ2-2; D remains ambiguous. The length of the CDR3 is 17 residues. Trimming removed 1 base from V and 0 bases from J, with 12 bases in between. Looked up from germline, CDR1 is LGHDT and CDR2 is YNNKEL (reference sequence). CDR3 in DNA: TGTGCCAGCAGCCAAGTTCTGGGCAGACCGAACACCGGGGAGCTGTTTTTT. Its protein is CASSQVLGRPNTGELFF.

The chain recombines TRBV18 with TRBJ2-7; a weak D match, TRBD2 (5 bases). The germline V and J ends were trimmed by 3 bases and 3 bases, with 9 bases remaining between them. The CDR3 sequence is 13 residues long. The germline gives CDR1 KGHSH, CDR2 LQKENI. CDR3 amino acids: CASSPPGDYEQYF. The DNA of the CDR3 is TGTGCCAGCTCACCGCCCGGGGACTACGAGCAGTACTTC.

This sequence joins TRBV18 and TRBJ2-7, with D unclear. V lost 6 bases to trimming and J lost 4 bases, with 16 bases between them. CDR3 length: 14 residues. The germline CDR1 and CDR2 sequences are KGHSH and LQKENI. DNA of the CDR3: TGTGCCAGCTCCCAAGGTGGGCCAGTATACGAGCAGTACTTC. The encoded protein is CASSQGGPVYEQYF.

The J gene is TRBJ2-1, the V gene TRBV28; 9 bases map to TRBD2. V trimming: 6 bases; J trimming: 9 bases; junction bases outside the gene matches: 12. Germline CDR1 reads MDHEN; CDR2 reads SYDVKM. The CDR3 consists of 15 residues. The CDR3 coding sequence is TGTGCCAGCAGGTCTAGCGGGGAGGGGCTGGGTGAGCAGTTCTTC. It yields the protein CASRSSGEGLGEQFF.

The rearrangement joins TRBV4-1 to TRBJ2-1; 9 bases align to TRBD1. The trim removed 1 base at V and 5 bases at J, leaving 6 bases unmatched. The CDR3 extends over 16 amino acids. The germline gives CDR1 MGHRA, CDR2 YSYEKL. The CDR3 reads CASSQGGQGADNEQFF. For the CDR3, the DNA is TGCGCCAGCAGCCAAGGGGGACAGGGAGCCGACAATGAGCAGTTCTTC.

The chain combines TRBV5-1 with TRBJ1-6, with 9 bases matching TRBD1. V was clipped by 4 bases and J by 8 bases; unmatched bases: 7. This CDR3 contains 15 residues. CDR1 and CDR2 from the germline V gene are SGHRS and YFSETQ. The CDR3 coding sequence is TGCGCCAGCAGCGATACATGGACAGGGGATTCACCCCTCCACTTT. Amino acid sequence: CASSDTWTGDSPLHF. Full variable domain (outside the CDR3, taken from reference TRBV5-1 and TRBJ1-6): KAGVTQTPRYLIKTRGQQVTLSCSPISGHRSVSWYQQTPGQGLQFLFEYFSETQRNKGNFPGRFSGRQFSNSRSEMNVSTLELGDSALYLCASSDTWTGDSPLHFGNGTRLTVT.